This T cell receptor (beta chain) was documented in a study of blood T cell repertoires in COVID-19. Turning to the study itself: Acute and convalescent COVID-19 specimens originated in the United States, Italy and Spain. The analysed material was cDNA or gDNA that came from T cells, B-cell-depleted T cells, or PBMCs.

On this clone itself: A junction end diverges from the germline sequence, so it may reflect a read error. This sample also contains other DNA sequences that code for the same CDR3.

Study processing details: Amplified reference gene primers provided the basis for estimating nucleated cell counts. The assay was immunoSEQ multiplex PCR, and TCRdb's table has in-frame clones only and misses some. The V and J calls and the clone size are those of that table, but D and trimming were determined from the DNA. The profile covers about 77,000 clones, with roughly 90% appearing a single time and roughly 15% taken by the ten largest. The TCR comes from a woman older than 75 with active or convalescent COVID-19. Specimen: peripheral blood.

The CDR3 nucleotides are TGCGCCAGCGGGGAGGTCGGGGTCAACACCGGGGAGTTGTTTTTT. Translating gives CASGEVGVNTGELFF. The chain recombines TRBV5-1 with TRBJ2-2; D may be TRBD2 (6 bases). This CDR3 spans 15 amino acids. Per the germline V gene, CDR1 is SGHRS and CDR2 is YFSETQ.